A selection of T cell receptor beta chains follows, all from one sample in a study of T cells in tuberculosis. Sequenced by immunoSEQ multiplex PCR; TCRdb stores in-frame clones only, minus some. Altogether 20,000 to 25,000 clones are present, 90% to 95% being singletons, with the ten largest covering 17%. The sample consisted of PBMCs. The receptors derive from a donor under 30 with latent tuberculosis or without tuberculosis infection. Some clones in this sample may be carry-over from other donors' samples. Each CDR3 is given with its conserved first and last residue. D genes are given only for firm matches. Expanded clones are given a class, and other clones once, few, many or no size at all.

>TRBV9|TRBD1|once|TRBJ1-1
TGTGCCAGCAGCGTAGGGACAGGACCCCGCTTCACTGAAGCTTTCTTT
CASSVGTGPRFTEAFF
>TRBV6-1|NA|NA|TRBJ1-1
TGTGCCAGCAGGGAACAGGGTCGCGGCACTGAAGCTTTCTTT
CASREQGRGTEAFF
>TRBV9|TRBD2|NA|TRBJ2-7
TGTGCCAGCAGCCCTACGACTAGCGGGAGGGCCTACGAGCAGTACTTC
CASSPTTSGRAYEQYF
>TRBV28|NA|NA|TRBJ1-4
TGTGCCAGCAGTTTAGCCAACCTGGACAGCCTTAATGAAAAACTGTTTTTT
CASSLANLDSLNEKLFF
>TRBV12-5|NA|NA|TRBJ2-3
TGTGCTAGTGGAGAAACAGGGCGAAGGACAGATACGCAGTATTTT
CASGETGRRTDTQYF
>TRBV7-3|NA|NA|TRBJ2-3
TGTGCCAGCAGCTTAGTGGGGAGAGATACGCAGTATTTT
CASSLVGRDTQYF
>TRBV2|NA|NA|TRBJ2-6
TGTGCCAGCAGTGGACACATTGCTGGGGCCAACGTCCTGACTTTC
CASSGHIAGANVLTF
>TRBV6-1|TRBD1|NA|TRBJ2-7
TGTGCCAGCATCGGGACAGGGTCAAGTTACGAGCAGTACTTC
CASIGTGSSYEQYF
>TRBV30|NA|NA|TRBJ1-1
TGTGCCTGGACCCGCCCACACAGGGCCGGCACTGAAGCTTTCTTT
CAWTRPHRAGTEAFF
>TRBV19|TRBD1|NA|TRBJ2-7
TGTGCCAGTAGTATATTCCGACAGGGTTCGTGGGCCGAGCAGTACTTC
CASSIFRQGSWAEQYF
>TRBV16|TRBD2|NA|TRBJ2-5
TGTGCCAGCAGCCAATTCAAAAGCGGGGGAGAGACCCAGTACTTC
CASSQFKSGGETQYF
>TRBV19|NA|NA|TRBJ1-4
TGTGCCAGTAGTATAAACGGACAGCCATTCATTGGGGGTGAAAAACTGTTTTTT
CASSINGQPFIGGEKLFF
>TRBV25-1|NA|NA|TRBJ2-1
TGTGCCAGCAGTGGGAGACAGACCTACTACAATGAGCAGTTCTTC
CASSGRQTYYNEQFF
>TRBV2|NA|NA|TRBJ2-3
TGTGCCAGCAAGGCCCCAGGGAATGAAGATACGCAGTATTTT
CASKAPGNEDTQYF
>TRBV28|NA|once|TRBJ1-3
TGTGCCAGCAGCCGTCCCGGCTCTGGAAACACCATATATTTT
CASSRPGSGNTIYF
>TRBV4-1|TRBD1|NA|TRBJ2-3
TGCGCCAGCAGCCAAGTACGGGACAGGGTGGTTGATACGCAGTATTTT
CASSQVRDRVVDTQYF
>TRBV5-1|NA|NA|TRBJ2-5
TGCGCCAGCAGCCCCCACAGCCCCATGGAGACCCAGTACTTC
CASSPHSPMETQYF
>TRBV5-6|TRBD1|NA|TRBJ2-1
TGTGCCAGCAGCTTGGCCGGACAGGGAAAGTACGATGAGCAGTTCTTC
CASSLAGQGKYDEQFF
>TRBV10-2|NA|NA|TRBJ2-1
TGCGCCAGCAGTGCAAGCGGGTACAATGAGCAGTTCTTC
CASSASGYNEQFF
>TRBV6-5|NA|NA|TRBJ1-6
TGTGCCAGCAGGCCTGGCAGGAATTCACCCCTCCACTTT
CASRPGRNSPLHF
>TRBV6-5|TRBD1|NA|TRBJ2-4
TGTGCCAGCAGTCGGGGACAGGCCAAAAACATTCAGTACTTC
CASSRGQAKNIQYF
>TRBV30|TRBD2|NA|TRBJ2-3
TGTGCTAAGAGCGGGATCAACACAGATACGCAGTATTTT
CAKSGINTDTQYF
>TRBV6-5|NA|NA|TRBJ1-1
TGTGCCAGCAGCTGTACAGGGTGTACTGAAGCTTTCTTT
CASSCTGCTEAFF
>TRBV18|TRBD1|NA|TRBJ1-1
TGTGCCAGCTCACACACAGGGGTGAACACTGAAGCTTTCTTT
CASSHTGVNTEAFF
>TRBV6-5|NA|NA|TRBJ1-4
TGTGCCAGCAGTGTCATCAGGGTGTCGAAAGAAAAACTGTTTTTT
CASSVIRVSKEKLFF
>TRBV6-5|NA|NA|TRBJ2-2
TGTGCCAGCAGTTACTCGGGCTCCGTCACCGGGGAGCTGTTTTTT
CASSYSGSVTGELFF
>TRBV19|TRBD2|NA|TRBJ2-3
TGTGCCAGTAGGACCCTCGCGCGGGAGTTCGCAGATACGCAGTATTTT
CASRTLAREFADTQYF
>TRBV18|NA|NA|TRBJ1-3
TGTGCCAGCGAGAGCTCTGGAAACACCATATATTTT
CASESSGNTIYF
>TRBV6-6|NA|NA|TRBJ2-2
TGTGCCAGCAGTTACCAAGCCGGGGGGGAGCTGTTTTTT
CASSYQAGGELFF
>TRBV27|TRBD2|NA|TRBJ2-3
TGTGCCAGCAGTTGGGGGGGATGGACAGATACGCAGTATTTT
CASSWGGWTDTQYF
>TRBV11-1|TRBD1|NA|TRBJ2-7
TGTGCCAGCAGCTGGACAGGGCTGGGGGACTACGAGCAGTACTTC
CASSWTGLGDYEQYF
>TRBV19|NA|NA|TRBJ1-2
TGTGCCAGTATACAGGGAGAGCAGTCCCCCTATGGCTACACCTTC
CASIQGEQSPYGYTF
>TRBV6-5|NA|NA|TRBJ1-1
TGTGCCAGCAGTTACTTTAGAATGAACACTGAAGCTTTCTTT
CASSYFRMNTEAFF
>TRBV5-1|TRBD1|NA|TRBJ1-2
TGCGCCAGCAGCTTGAGCCCCGGAGCCTACACAGGGGATGGCTACACCTTC
CASSLSPGAYTGDGYTF
>TRBV7-2|NA|NA|TRBJ2-2
TGTGCCAGCAGCTTAGTTATCCAGGGCGCGCTGTTTTTT
CASSLVIQGALFF
>TRBV9|NA|few|TRBJ1-6
TGTGCCAGCAGCGTAGGACTGCCCGGGAATTCACCCCTCCACTTT
CASSVGLPGNSPLHF
>TRBV7-2|TRBD1|NA|TRBJ1-1
TGTGCCAGCAGCTCCGCAGGGGGGAGAAGCACTGAAGCTTTCTTT
CASSSAGGRSTEAFF
>TRBV27|NA|NA|TRBJ2-5
TGTGCCAGCAGTTCCCAGGAGACCCAGTACTTC
CASSSQETQYF
>TRBV19|NA|NA|TRBJ1-2
TGTGCCAGTAGTATAGCCTCGGGAAAGCGTTGGGATGGCTACACCTTC
CASSIASGKRWDGYTF
>TRBV2|NA|NA|TRBJ1-1
TGTGCCAGCAGCCCCGGGGGGACTGAAGCTTTCTTT
CASSPGGTEAFF
>TRBV7-9|NA|NA|TRBJ2-7
TGTGCCAGCAGCTTTTTGAGGACAGAGCCCCACGAGCAGTACTTC
CASSFLRTEPHEQYF
>TRBV10-3|TRBD1|NA|TRBJ1-1
TGTGCCATCAGTATAGGACAGGGGAGTCCTAAAGCTTTCTTT
CAISIGQGSPKAFF
>TRBV6-5|NA|NA|TRBJ2-7
TGTGCCAGCAGTTACTCGAGATCTACCTACGAGCAGTACTTC
CASSYSRSTYEQYF
>TRBV6-4|TRBD1|NA|TRBJ2-2
TGTGCCAGCTCTGGGACAGGGAACACCGGGGAGCTGTTTTTT
CASSGTGNTGELFF
>TRBV7-3|TRBD1|NA|TRBJ2-1
TGTGCCAGCAGCTTAAACAGGGGCGATGAGCAGTTCTTC
CASSLNRGDEQFF
>TRBV11-3|NA|NA|TRBJ2-1
TGTGCCAGCAGCTTGGGGGACTCCCTTTACAATGAGCAGTTCTTC
CASSLGDSLYNEQFF
>TRBV5-4|NA|NA|TRBJ1-2
TGTGCCAGCAGCTTGGTTCAGGGGCAATCATATGGCTACACCTTC
CASSLVQGQSYGYTF
>TRBV4-1|NA|NA|TRBJ1-3
TGCGCCAGCAGCAAAGAATCGGGACAATCAGGAAACACCATATATTTT
CASSKESGQSGNTIYF
>TRBV5-1|TRBD1|NA|TRBJ2-7
TGCGCCAGCAGCTTGCCCAAGGACAGGATGCTCTACGAGCAGTACTTC
CASSLPKDRMLYEQYF
>TRBV30|TRBD2|NA|TRBJ2-3
TGTGCCTGGACCCCCCCGGGACTAGTGATTAATACGCAGTATTTT
CAWTPPGLVINTQYF
>TRBV29-1|TRBD1|NA|TRBJ1-1
TGCAGCGTAGTAAGGGGGCACGCTTTCTTT
CSVVRGHAFF
>TRBV7-9|NA|once|TRBJ2-7
TGTGCCAGCACCCCTGGGGCAGGAACCTACGAGCAGTACTTC
CASTPGAGTYEQYF
>TRBV9|TRBD1|NA|TRBJ2-3
TGTGCCAGCAGCCCCCGACAGGGGACTAGCACAGATACGCAGTATTTT
CASSPRQGTSTDTQYF